The 15 T cell receptor beta chains below come from one sample, sequenced in a study of CD8+CD57+ T cells in acquired aplastic anemia. Researchers used genomic DNA as the template to profile TCR beta VDJ and CDR3. Using its own MiXCR run on the reads, TCRdb lists one record per CDR3 protein. The table lists roughly 260,000 distinct CDR3 sequences, approximately 50% of them singletons. Previously, flow cytometry had revealed CD8+CD57+ cell expansion in the patients chosen for sequencing. The sequenced material came from sorted CD4+, CD8+, or CD8+CD57+ T cells (not recorded which) from PBMCs. The receptor source for this set is a human donor with aplastic anemia.

This chain connects TRBV2 to TRBJ2-7; the D gene is possibly TRBD1 (5 bases). The germline V and J ends were trimmed by 8 bases and 1 base, with 15 bases remaining between them. Looked up from germline, CDR1 is SNHLY and CDR2 is FYNNEI. The CDR3 is 14 residues long. CDR3 bases: TGTGCCAGCCCAGGGCTACAGAGGTCCTACGAGCAGTACTTC. This gives the protein CASPGLQRSYEQYF. Based on the CDR3 plus reference TRBV2 and TRBJ2-7, the full variable domain is EPEVTQTPSHQVTQMGQEVILRCVPISNHLYFYWYRQILGQKVEFLVSFYNNEISEKSEIFDDQFSVERPDGSNFTLKIRSTKLEDSAMYFCASPGLQRSYEQYFGPGTRLTVT.

This clonotype was counted ten times or more. The chain is built from TRBV7-8 and TRBJ1-4; 9 positions match TRBD1. Germline V gene lookup returns CDR1 SGHVS and CDR2 FQNEAQ. With 5 bases clipped from V and 8 bases from J, the junction kept 12 bases outside the gene matches. The CDR3 runs 16 residues. The CDR3, as DNA: TGTGCCAGCAGCCCTTACTGGACAGGGGTGAACGAAAAACTGTTTTTT. Protein: CASSPYWTGVNEKLFF.

This rearrangement joins TRBV9 to TRBJ1-3; TRBD1 might be the D (5 bases). This CDR3 has 15 amino acids. CDR1 and CDR2 from the germline V gene are SGDLS and YYNGEE. Trimming stripped 4 bases from V and 2 bases from J, with 13 bases between. CDR3 nucleotides: TGTGCCAGCAGCTCCGACGGGGGGGCTGGAAACACCATATATTTT. This encodes CASSSDGGAGNTIYF.

Details on this clonotype: The junction does not match germline at one end; this may be a read error. The chain links TRBV5-1 to TRBJ2-7; no reliable D call. Germline lookup yields CDR1 SGHRS and CDR2 YFSETQ. There are 17 residues in the CDR3. The CDR3 reads CASSPRSHLPSLYEQYF. DNA of the CDR3: TGTGCCAGCAGCCCCCGATCCCACCTCCCTTCACTCTACGAGCAGTACTTC.

The sample holds one count of this clonotype. The chain recombines TRBV7-9 with TRBJ2-7; D not certain. Germline lookup yields CDR1 SEHNR and CDR2 FQNEAQ (reference sequence). The V and J ends lost 6 bases and 5 bases respectively, with 11 bases between them. The CDR3 is 12 residues long. This CDR3 reads CASRGIKDEQYF. The CDR3 region has the DNA TGTGCCAGCAGGGGAATAAAGGACGAGCAGTACTTC. The full variable domain, in which reference TRBV7-9 and TRBJ2-7 provide the parts outside the CDR3, is DTGVSQNPRHKITKRGQNVTFRCDPISEHNRLYWYRQTLGQGPEFLTYFQNEAQLEKSRLLSDRFSAERPKGSFSTLEIQRTEQGDSAMYLCASRGIKDEQYFGPGTRLTVT.

There are many counts of this clonotype. The gene calls are TRBV20-1 and TRBJ1-1; D is undetermined. This CDR3 contains 13 residues. Germline-derived CDR1 and CDR2 are DFQATT and SNEGSKA (reference sequence). V was trimmed by 2 bases and J by 4 bases, leaving 11 bases between them. The CDR3 DNA follows: TGCAGTGCTAGACCCCCTCGGGGCACTGAAGCTTTCTTT. It yields the protein CSARPPRGTEAFF.

This clonotype appeared many times. This sequence joins TRBV29-1 and TRBJ2-2; 8 bases fit TRBD1. Germline loops: CDR1 SQVTM, CDR2 ANQGSEA. The CDR3 contains 17 residues. J was trimmed by 0 bases and V by 3 bases; bases with no gene match: 9. The CDR3 loop is CSVDRGQEDANTGELFF. Written as DNA, the CDR3 is TGCAGCGTTGACAGGGGGCAAGAGGACGCGAACACCGGGGAGCTGTTTTTT.

The V and J genes are TRBV7-8 and TRBJ1-5, with D maybe TRBD1 (5 bases). Trimming took 1 base from V and 14 from J, leaving 15 bases between them. Per germline, CDR1 SGHVS and CDR2 FQNEAQ. This CDR3 is 13 amino acids long. CDR3 amino acids: CASSLVPGQREHF. In DNA, the CDR3 is TGTGCCAGCAGCTTAGTCCCGGGGCAGCGCGAGCATTTT.

Regarding this clonotype: One end of the junction does not line up with germline, which may come from a read error. The chain combines TRBV7-3 with TRBJ1-4, with a weak D call TRBD1 (5 bases). This CDR3 comprises 14 residues. In germline, CDR1 is SGHTA, CDR2 FQGTGA. CDR3 in amino acids: CASSLSGGLMKNCF. CDR3 DNA: TGTGCCAGCAGCTTATCGGGGGGTCTAATGAAAAACTGTTTT.

Comment on this clonotype: Because it lacks the conserved phenylalanine or tryptophan at the end, this CDR3 is likely a read error. This sequence joins TRBV2 and TRBJ2-2, with TRBD1 matching over 8 bases. The trim removed 4 bases at V and 3 bases at J, leaving 4 bases unmatched. Germline CDR1 reads SNHLY; CDR2 reads FYNNEI. The CDR3 consists of 15 residues. CDR3 protein: CASSGTGLDTGELFS. CDR3 DNA: TGTGCCAGCAGTGGGACAGGGTTGGACACCGGGGAGCTGTTTTCT.

This rearrangement joins TRBV29-1 to TRBJ2-1; TRBD1 agrees at 9 bases. This CDR3 is built from 16 residues. The junction had 10 bases not matched to a gene; V was cut back by 1 base and J by 6 bases. Germline CDR1 and CDR2: SQVTM and ANQGSEA. CDR3 amino acids: CSVEGVTGTGTNEQFF. CDR3 nucleotide sequence: TGCAGCGTTGAAGGGGTGACCGGGACAGGGACCAATGAGCAGTTCTTC.

This clonotype was picked up a small number of times. The limits of the CDR3 on the DNA are not certain, so only TCRdb's listed CDR3 is given. The chain recombines TRBV7-9 with TRBJ1-1; the DNA was not compared with TRBD1, the D call given in the table. With termini counted, the CDR3 has 18 amino acids. Germline V gene sequence: CDR1 SEHNR, CDR2 FQNEAQ (reference sequence). The CDR3 sequence: CASSFYICSVRTARGAFF.

As concerns this clonotype: A much larger clone is a single base away; this may be a read error. The chain is built from TRBV6-5 and TRBJ2-7; a possible D gene is TRBD2 (5 bases). The CDR3 extends over 14 amino acids. Germline V lookup: CDR1 MNHEY, CDR2 SVGAGI. Trimming left V 0 bases short and J 5 bases short, with 11 bases between. CDR3 amino acids: CASSYSSRGNEQYF. The CDR3 coding sequence is TGTGCCAGCAGTTACTCGAGTCGGGGTAACGAGCAGTACTTC.

Ten or more counts support this clonotype. The rearrangement uses TRBV7-9 and TRBJ1-1; D call uncertain. Germline values: CDR1 SEHNR, CDR2 FQNEAQ (reference sequence). The CDR3 is 13 amino acids. With 5 bases removed from V and 4 bases from J, the gap between germline ends came to 11 bases. The CDR3 bases are TGTGCCAGCAGCGGGCCAGGAGGCACTGAAGCTTTCTTT. This encodes CASSGPGGTEAFF. The complete variable domain, with remaining parts taken from reference TRBV7-9 and TRBJ1-1, reads DTGVSQNPRHKITKRGQNVTFRCDPISEHNRLYWYRQTLGQGPEFLTYFQNEAQLEKSRLLSDRFSAERPKGSFSTLEIQRTEQGDSAMYLCASSGPGGTEAFFGQGTRLTVV.

In regard to this clonotype: A read error may account for a junction end that differs from germline. This rearrangement joins TRBV20-1 to TRBJ2-2; D might be TRBD2 (6 bases). Germline V lookup: CDR1 DFQATT, CDR2 SNEGSKA (reference sequence). The CDR3 extends over 16 amino acids. This chain's CDR3 is CSARDRDSTNTGELLF. The CDR3 DNA reads as TGCAGTGCTAGAGACCGGGACTCTACGAACACCGGGGAGCTGCTTTTT.